This is a list of T cell receptor beta chains from one sample in a study of early T cells in non-severe SARS-CoV-2 infection. TCRdb re-called the 5' RACE reads through MiXCR, storing one row per CDR3 protein. This sample yields about 30,000 distinct CDR3 sequences, of which 6.6% are seen a single time; approximately 37% belongs to the top ten. The specimen sequenced was whole blood. The source is an adult who was a healthcare worker with PCR-confirmed SARS-CoV-2 infection or an uninfected control (not recorded which). Each CDR3 is given with its conserved first and last residue. The D gene is left open where the match is weak. Size is omitted from some rows. Given values are once, few, many or a class for expanded clones.

>TRBV12-2|many|TRBJ1-6|.
CASRLHGQGDLNSPLHF
TGTGCAAGTCGCTTACATGGACAGGGGGACCTTAATTCACCCCTCCACTTT
>TRBV3-1|many|TRBJ1-1|.
CASSQEGTEAFF
TGTGCCAGCAGCCAAGAGGGCACTGAAGCTTTCTTT
>TRBV28|.|TRBJ2-5|TRBD2
CASSRGGETQYF
TGTGCCAGCAGCCGCGGGGGTGAGACCCAGTACTTC
>TRBV4-2|many|TRBJ2-7|.
CASSQAYEQYF
TGTGCCAGCAGCCAAGCCTACGAGCAGTACTTC
>TRBV5-1|many|TRBJ2-3|TRBD1
CASSSGTGLDTQYF
TGCGCCAGCAGCTCCGGGACAGGATTAGATACGCAGTATTTT
>TRBV7-9|many|TRBJ2-1|TRBD1
CASSFWTGIANEQFF
TGTGCCAGCAGCTTTTGGACAGGGATTGCCAATGAGCAGTTCTTC
>TRBV5-1|many|TRBJ1-1|TRBD1
CASSGTGSNTEAFF
TGCGCCAGCAGCGGGACAGGTTCGAACACTGAAGCTTTCTTT
>TRBV4-1|many|TRBJ2-1|.
CASSQELIEFEQFF
TGCGCCAGCAGCCAAGAGCTTATCGAATTTGAGCAGTTCTTC
>TRBV5-4|many|TRBJ1-3|.
CASSPQAGAGNTIYF
TGTGCCAGCAGCCCACAGGCAGGTGCTGGAAACACCATATATTTT
>TRBV5-4|many|TRBJ1-6|TRBD1
CASSPDRGKSPLHF
TGTGCCAGCAGCCCGGACAGGGGCAAATCACCCCTCCACTTT
>TRBV20-1|many|TRBJ2-4|.
CSARVRGAKNIQYF
TGCAGTGCTAGAGTTAGGGGTGCCAAAAACATTCAGTACTTC
>TRBV28|few|TRBJ2-3|.
CASSPRQAWGTDTQYF
TGTGCCAGCAGTCCAAGACAGGCCTGGGGCACAGATACGCAGTATTTT
>TRBV6-1|.|TRBJ2-1|TRBD1
CASSPTLQGAWNEQFF
TGTGCCAGCAGCCCGACCCTCCAGGGGGCGTGGAATGAGCAGTTCTTC
>TRBV7-2|many|TRBJ1-2|TRBD1
CASSSRQGNSYGYTF
TGTGCCAGCAGCTCACGACAGGGAAATTCCTATGGCTACACCTTC
>TRBV7-9|.|TRBJ2-1|TRBD2
CASSLAGAGEQFF
TGTGCCAGCAGCCTAGCGGGGGCCGGAGAGCAGTTCTTC
>TRBV19|.|TRBJ2-7|.
CASRPGPSSYEQYF
TGTGCCAGTAGGCCAGGGCCGAGCTCCTACGAGCAGTACTTC
>TRBV2|.|TRBJ2-7|.
CASTERLPLGEQYF
TGTGCCAGCACCGAGCGGCTGCCCCTCGGCGAGCAGTACTTC
>TRBV5-1|.|TRBJ2-7|.
CASSLDNFSYEQYF
TGCGCCAGCAGCTTGGACAACTTCTCCTACGAGCAGTACTTC
>TRBV5-4|many|TRBJ2-3|TRBD1
CASSLQGSTDTQYF
TGTGCCAGCAGCCTACAGGGGAGCACAGATACGCAGTATTTT
>TRBV6-2/TRBV6-3|many|TRBJ2-5|.
CASSLPRTGQETQYF
TGTGCCAGCAGTTTGCCGAGGACGGGGCAAGAGACCCAGTACTTC
>TRBV18|.|TRBJ2-3|TRBD2
CASSPSMGGRRPDTQYF
TGTGCCAGCTCACCGAGTATGGGCGGGAGAAGACCAGATACGCAGTATTTT
>TRBV11-1|many|TRBJ1-1|.
CASSLRVGRAEAFF
TGTGCCAGCAGCTTAAGAGTGGGCCGCGCTGAAGCTTTCTTT
>TRBV6-2/TRBV6-3|many|TRBJ2-7|.
CATKNTQRRLYEQYF
TGTGCCACCAAAAATACCCAGCGGAGGCTTTACGAGCAGTACTTC
>TRBV3-1|many|TRBJ2-1|.
CASSYSGRFNEQFF
TGTGCCAGCAGCTACTCCGGGCGTTTCAATGAGCAGTTCTTC
>TRBV5-5|many|TRBJ1-6|.
CASSLYGGVGSPLHF
TGTGCCAGCAGCTTGTACGGGGGTGTTGGTTCACCCCTCCACTTT
>TRBV6-6|.|TRBJ2-1|TRBD2
CASSWGLAGGNEQFF
TGTGCCAGCAGTTGGGGACTAGCAGGAGGTAATGAGCAGTTCTTC